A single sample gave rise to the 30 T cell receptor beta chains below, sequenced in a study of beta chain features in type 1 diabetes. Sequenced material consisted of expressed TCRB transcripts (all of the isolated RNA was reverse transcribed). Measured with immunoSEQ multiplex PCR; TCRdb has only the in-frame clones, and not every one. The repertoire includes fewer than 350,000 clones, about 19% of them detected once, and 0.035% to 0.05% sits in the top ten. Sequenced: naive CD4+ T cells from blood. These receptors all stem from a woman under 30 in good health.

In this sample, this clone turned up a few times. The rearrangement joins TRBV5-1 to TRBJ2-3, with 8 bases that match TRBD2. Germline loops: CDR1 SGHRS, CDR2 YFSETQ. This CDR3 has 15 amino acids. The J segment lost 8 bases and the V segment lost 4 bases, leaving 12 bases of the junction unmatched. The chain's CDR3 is CASSRMASRGGTQYF. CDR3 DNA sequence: TGCGCCAGCAGCCGGATGGCTAGCCGGGGGGGTACGCAGTATTTT.

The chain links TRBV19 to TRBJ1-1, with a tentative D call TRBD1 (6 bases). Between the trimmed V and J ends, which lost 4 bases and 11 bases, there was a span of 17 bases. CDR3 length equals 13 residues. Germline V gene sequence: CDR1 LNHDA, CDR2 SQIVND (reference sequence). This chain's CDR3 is CASSSPGQWTAFF. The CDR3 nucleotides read TGTGCCAGTAGTAGCCCCGGACAGTGGACGGCTTTCTTT.

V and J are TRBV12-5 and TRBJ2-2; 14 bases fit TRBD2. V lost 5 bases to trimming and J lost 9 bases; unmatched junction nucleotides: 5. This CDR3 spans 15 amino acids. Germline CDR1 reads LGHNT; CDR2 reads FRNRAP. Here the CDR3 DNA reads TGTGCTAGTGGTCCGGGGACTAGCGGGAGAAGGGAGCTGTTTTTT. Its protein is CASGPGTSGRRELFF.

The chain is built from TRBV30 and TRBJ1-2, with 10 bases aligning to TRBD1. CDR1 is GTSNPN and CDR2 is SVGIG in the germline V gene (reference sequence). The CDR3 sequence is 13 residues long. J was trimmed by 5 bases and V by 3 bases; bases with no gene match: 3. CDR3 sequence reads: CAWSRTGGYGYTF. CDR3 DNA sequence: TGTGCCTGGAGCCGGACAGGGGGATATGGCTACACCTTC.

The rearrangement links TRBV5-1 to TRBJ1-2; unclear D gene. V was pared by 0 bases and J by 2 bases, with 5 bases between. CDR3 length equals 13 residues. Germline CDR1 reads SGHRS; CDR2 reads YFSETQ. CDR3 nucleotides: TGCGCCAGCAGCTTGGAACGGAACTATGGCTACACCTTC. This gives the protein CASSLERNYGYTF.

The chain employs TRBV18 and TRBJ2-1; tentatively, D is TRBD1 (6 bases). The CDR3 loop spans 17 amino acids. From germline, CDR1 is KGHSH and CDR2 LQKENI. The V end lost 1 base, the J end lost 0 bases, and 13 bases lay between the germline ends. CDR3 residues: CASSPRGGSGSYNEQFF. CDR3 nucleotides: TGTGCCAGCTCACCACGTGGGGGCTCGGGCTCCTACAATGAGCAGTTCTTC.

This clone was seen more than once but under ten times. The CDR3 loop reads CASSLGETPPWPYF. DNA of the CDR3: TGTGCCAGCAGCTTAGGGGAGACGCCCCCTTGGCCGTACTTC. The chain recombines TRBV7-9 with TRBJ2-7; D perhaps matches TRBD2 (5 bases). CDR3 length: 14 residues. The V gene lost 1 base and the J gene lost 12 bases, with 19 bases spanning the gap. Germline CDR1 and CDR2: SEHNR and FQNEAQ (reference sequence).

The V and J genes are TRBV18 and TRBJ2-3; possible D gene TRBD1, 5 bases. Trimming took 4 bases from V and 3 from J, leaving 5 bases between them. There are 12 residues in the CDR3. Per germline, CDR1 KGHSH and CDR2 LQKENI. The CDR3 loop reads CASSQGTDTQYF. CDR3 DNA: TGTGCCAGCTCACAGGGGACAGATACGCAGTATTTT.

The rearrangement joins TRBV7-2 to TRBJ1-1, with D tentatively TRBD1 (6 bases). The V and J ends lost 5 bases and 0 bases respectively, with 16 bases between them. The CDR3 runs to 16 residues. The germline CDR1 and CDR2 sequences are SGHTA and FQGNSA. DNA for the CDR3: TGTGCCAGCAGCCCTCCGAGGAACAGGGTGAACACTGAAGCTTTCTTT. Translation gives CASSPPRNRVNTEAFF.

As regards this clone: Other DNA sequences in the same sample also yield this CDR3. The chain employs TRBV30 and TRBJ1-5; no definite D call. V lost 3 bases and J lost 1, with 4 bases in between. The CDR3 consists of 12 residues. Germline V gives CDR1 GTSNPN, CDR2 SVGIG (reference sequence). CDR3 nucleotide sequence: TGTGCCTGGAGCGGGAGCAATCAGCCCCAGCATTTT. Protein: CAWSGSNQPQHF.

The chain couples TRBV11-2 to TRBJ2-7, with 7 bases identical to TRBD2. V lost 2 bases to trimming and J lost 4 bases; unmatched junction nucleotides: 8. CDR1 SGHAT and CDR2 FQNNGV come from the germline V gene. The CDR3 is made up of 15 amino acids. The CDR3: CASSLSGSGPYEQYF. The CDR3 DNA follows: TGTGCCAGCAGCTTATCTGGTAGCGGGCCTTACGAGCAGTACTTC. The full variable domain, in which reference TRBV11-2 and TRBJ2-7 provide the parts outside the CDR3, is EAGVAQSPRYKIIEKRQSVAFWCNPISGHATLYWYQQILGQGPKLLIQFQNNGVVDDSQLPKDRFSAERLKGVDSTLKIQPAKLEDSAVYLCASSLSGSGPYEQYFGPGTRLTVT.

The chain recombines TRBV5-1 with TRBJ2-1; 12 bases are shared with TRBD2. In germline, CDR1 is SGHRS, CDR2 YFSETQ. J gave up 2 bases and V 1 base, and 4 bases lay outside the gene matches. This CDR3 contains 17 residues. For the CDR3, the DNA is TGCGCCAGCAGCTTGCGGACTAGCGGGACCACCTACAATGAGCAGTTCTTC. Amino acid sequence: CASSLRTSGTTYNEQFF. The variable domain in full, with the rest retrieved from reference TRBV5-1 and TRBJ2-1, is KAGVTQTPRYLIKTRGQQVTLSCSPISGHRSVSWYQQTPGQGLQFLFEYFSETQRNKGNFPGRFSGRQFSNSRSEMNVSTLELGDSALYLCASSLRTSGTTYNEQFFGPGTRLTVL.

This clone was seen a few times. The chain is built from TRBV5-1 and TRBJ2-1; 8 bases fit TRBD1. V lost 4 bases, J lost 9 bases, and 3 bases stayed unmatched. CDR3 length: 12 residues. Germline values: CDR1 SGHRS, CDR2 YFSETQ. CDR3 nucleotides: TGCGCCAGCAGCGAGGGACAGGTTGAGCAGTTCTTC. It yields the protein CASSEGQVEQFF.

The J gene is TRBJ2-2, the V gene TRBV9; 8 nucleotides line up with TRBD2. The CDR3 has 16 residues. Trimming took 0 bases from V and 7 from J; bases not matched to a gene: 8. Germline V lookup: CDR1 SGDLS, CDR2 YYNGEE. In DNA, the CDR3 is TGTGCCAGCAGCGTAGCCCCAGCGGGGGAGGGCGGGGAGCTGTTTTTT. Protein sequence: CASSVAPAGEGGELFF. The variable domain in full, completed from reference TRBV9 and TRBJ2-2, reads DSGVTQTPKHLITATGQRVTLRCSPRSGDLSVYWYQQSLDQGLQFLIQYYNGEERAKGNILERFSAQQFPDLHSELNLSSLELGDSALYFCASSVAPAGEGGELFFGEGSRLTVL.

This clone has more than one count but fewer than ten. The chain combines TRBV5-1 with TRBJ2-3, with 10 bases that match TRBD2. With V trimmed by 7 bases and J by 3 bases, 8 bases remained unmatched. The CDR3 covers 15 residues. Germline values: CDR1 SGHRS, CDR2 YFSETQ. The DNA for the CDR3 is TGCGCCAGCGCCGACGGACTAGCGGAGACAGATACGCAGTATTTT. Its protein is CASADGLAETDTQYF. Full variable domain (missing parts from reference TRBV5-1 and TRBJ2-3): KAGVTQTPRYLIKTRGQQVTLSCSPISGHRSVSWYQQTPGQGLQFLFEYFSETQRNKGNFPGRFSGRQFSNSRSEMNVSTLELGDSALYLCASADGLAETDTQYFGPGTRLTVL.

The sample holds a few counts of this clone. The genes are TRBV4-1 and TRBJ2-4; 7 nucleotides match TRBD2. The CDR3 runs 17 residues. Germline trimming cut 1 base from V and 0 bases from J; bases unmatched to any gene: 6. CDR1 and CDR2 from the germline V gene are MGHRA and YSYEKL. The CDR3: CASSQVLAALAKNIQYF. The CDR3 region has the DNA TGCGCCAGCAGCCAAGTCCTAGCGGCCCTAGCCAAAAACATTCAGTACTTC.

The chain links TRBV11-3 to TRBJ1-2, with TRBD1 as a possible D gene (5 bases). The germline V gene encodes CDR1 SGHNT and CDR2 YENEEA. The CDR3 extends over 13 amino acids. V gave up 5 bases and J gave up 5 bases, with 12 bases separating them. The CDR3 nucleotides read TGTGCCAGCAGCGAGGACATGGGATATGGCTACACCTTC. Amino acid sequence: CASSEDMGYGYTF.

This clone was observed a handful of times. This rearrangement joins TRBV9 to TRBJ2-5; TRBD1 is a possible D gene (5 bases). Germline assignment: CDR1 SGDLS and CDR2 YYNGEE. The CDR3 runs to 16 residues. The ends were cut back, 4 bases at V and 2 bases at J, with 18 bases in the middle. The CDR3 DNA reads TGTGCCAGCAGCCCCCGGTTGTCGGCAGGGCAAGAGACCCAGTACTTC. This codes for CASSPRLSAGQETQYF.

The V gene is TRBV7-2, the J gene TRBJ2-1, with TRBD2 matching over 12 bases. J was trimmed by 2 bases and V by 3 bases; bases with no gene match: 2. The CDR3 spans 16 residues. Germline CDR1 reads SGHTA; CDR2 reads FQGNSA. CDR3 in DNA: TGTGCCAGCAGCTTCAGGACTAGCGGGGCCTACAATGAGCAGTTCTTC. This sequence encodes CASSFRTSGAYNEQFF.

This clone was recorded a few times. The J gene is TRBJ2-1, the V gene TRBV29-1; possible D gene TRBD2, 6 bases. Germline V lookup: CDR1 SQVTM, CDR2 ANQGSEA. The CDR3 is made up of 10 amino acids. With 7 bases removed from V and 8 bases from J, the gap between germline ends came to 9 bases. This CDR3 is CSAGEDEQFF. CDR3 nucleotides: TGCAGCGCCGGGGAGGATGAGCAGTTCTTC.

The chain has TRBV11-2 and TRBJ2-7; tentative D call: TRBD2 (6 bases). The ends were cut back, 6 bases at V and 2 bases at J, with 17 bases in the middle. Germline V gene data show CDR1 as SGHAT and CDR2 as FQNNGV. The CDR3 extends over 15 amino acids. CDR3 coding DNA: TGTGCCAGCAGTTCCCTCAAGGAGCGGGCCTACGAGCAGTACTTC. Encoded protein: CASSSLKERAYEQYF.

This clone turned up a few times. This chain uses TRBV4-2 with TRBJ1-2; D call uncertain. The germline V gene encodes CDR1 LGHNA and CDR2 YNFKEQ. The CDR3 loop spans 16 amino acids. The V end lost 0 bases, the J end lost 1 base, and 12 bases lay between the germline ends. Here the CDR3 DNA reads TGTGCCAGCAGCCAAGACGGAGAGAGCCTTAACTATGGCTACACCTTC. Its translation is CASSQDGESLNYGYTF.

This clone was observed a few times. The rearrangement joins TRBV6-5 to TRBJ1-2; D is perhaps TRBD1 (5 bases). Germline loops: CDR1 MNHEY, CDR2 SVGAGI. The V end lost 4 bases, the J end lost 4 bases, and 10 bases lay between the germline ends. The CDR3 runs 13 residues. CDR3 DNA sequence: TGTGCCAGCAGTTTCAGGGTTGGCTATGGCTACACCTTC. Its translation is CASSFRVGYGYTF.

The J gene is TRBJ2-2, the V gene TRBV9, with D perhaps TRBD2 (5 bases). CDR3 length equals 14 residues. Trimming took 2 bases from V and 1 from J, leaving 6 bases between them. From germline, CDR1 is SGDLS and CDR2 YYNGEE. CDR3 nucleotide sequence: TGTGCCAGCAGCGTCGGGGTGAACACCGGGGAGCTGTTTTTT. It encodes CASSVGVNTGELFF.

CDR3 region: CASRDSYNEQFF. CDR3 in DNA: TGTGCCAGCCGGGACTCCTACAATGAGCAGTTCTTC. The gene calls are TRBV19 and TRBJ2-1, with a tentative D call TRBD2 (5 bases). The CDR3 is made up of 12 amino acids. Germline V lookup: CDR1 LNHDA, CDR2 SQIVND (reference sequence). The V gene lost 9 bases and the J gene lost 0 bases, with 6 bases spanning the gap. Together with reference TRBV19 and TRBJ2-1, the CDR3 gives the full variable domain: DGGITQSPKYLFRKEGQNVTLSCEQNLNHDAMYWYRQDPGQGLRLIYYSQIVNDFQKGDIAEGYSVSREKKESFPLTVTSAQKNPTAFYLCASRDSYNEQFFGPGTRLTVL.

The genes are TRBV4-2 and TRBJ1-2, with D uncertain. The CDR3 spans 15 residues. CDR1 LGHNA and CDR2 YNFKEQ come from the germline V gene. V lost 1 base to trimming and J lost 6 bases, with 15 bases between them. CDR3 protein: CASSQGEGLRDGYTF. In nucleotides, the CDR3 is TGTGCCAGCAGCCAAGGAGAGGGCCTAAGGGATGGCTACACCTTC.

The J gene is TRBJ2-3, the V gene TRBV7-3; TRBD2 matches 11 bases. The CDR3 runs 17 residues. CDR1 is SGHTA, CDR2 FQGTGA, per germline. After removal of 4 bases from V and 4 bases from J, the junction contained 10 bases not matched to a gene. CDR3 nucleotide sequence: TGTGCCAGCAGCTCCGGGAATAGCGGGGGGGTGGCAGATACGCAGTATTTT. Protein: CASSSGNSGGVADTQYF.

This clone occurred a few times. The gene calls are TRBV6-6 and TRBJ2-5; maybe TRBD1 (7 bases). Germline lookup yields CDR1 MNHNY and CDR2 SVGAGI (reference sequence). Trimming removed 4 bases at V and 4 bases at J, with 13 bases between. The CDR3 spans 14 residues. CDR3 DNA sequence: TGTGCCAGCAGTTTGAGACAGGGAGGAGAGACCCAGTACTTC. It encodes CASSLRQGGETQYF.

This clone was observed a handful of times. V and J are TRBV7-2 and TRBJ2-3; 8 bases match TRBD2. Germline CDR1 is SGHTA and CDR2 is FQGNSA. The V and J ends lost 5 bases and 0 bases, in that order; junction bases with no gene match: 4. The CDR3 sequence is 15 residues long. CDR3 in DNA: TGTGCCAGCAGCAGTAGCGGGGCTAGCACAGATACGCAGTATTTT. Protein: CASSSSGASTDTQYF.

Here the CDR3 reads CASSSPGQGDEQYF. In nucleotides, the CDR3 is TGTGCCAGCAGTTCTCCGGGACAGGGGGACGAGCAGTACTTC. The chain links TRBV7-9 to TRBJ2-7; TRBD1 matches at 11 bases. The germline gives CDR1 SEHNR, CDR2 FQNEAQ (reference sequence). The CDR3 contains 14 residues. Unmatched junction bases numbered 6, after V lost 6 bases and J lost 5 bases.